One sample yielded the 11 T cell receptor beta chains listed below, sequenced in a study of graft-versus-host responses after intestinal transplantation. Their recognized antigens are unknown. TCRdb's table, derived via immunoSEQ multiplex PCR, lists solely in-frame clones and lacks some. The table lists about 88,000 clones, 90% of them singletons. This sample comprised unstimulated CD4+ T cells sorted from spleen or lymph node cells, obtained before intestinal transplant. All receptors derive from a human donor who received an intestinal transplant.

The chain links TRBV18 to TRBJ2-5; D is ambiguous. The germline V gene encodes CDR1 KGHSH and CDR2 LQKENI. This CDR3 is built from 14 residues. The V end was cut by 0 bases, the J end by 5 bases, with 10 bases between. Written as DNA, the CDR3 is TGTGCCAGCTCACCACCCATGCCTCGGGAGACCCAGTACTTC. This encodes CASSPPMPRETQYF. Variable domain in full (rest from reference TRBV18 and TRBJ2-5): NAGVMQNPRHLVRRRGQEARLRCSPMKGHSHVYWYRQLPEEGLKFMVYLQKENIIDESGMPKERFSAEFPKEGPSILRIQQVVRGDSAAYFCASSPPMPRETQYFGPGTRLLVL.

V gene TRBV7-2 combines with J gene TRBJ1-2, with 9 bases fitting TRBD1. This CDR3 spans 16 amino acids. Trimming took 7 bases from V and 7 from J; bases not matched to a gene: 16. CDR1 and CDR2 (germline): SGHTA, FQGNSA. DNA for the CDR3: TGTGCCAGCATCCCCGGACAGGGGTATTTGTTCTCTGGCTACACCTTC. Translating it yields CASIPGQGYLFSGYTF.

The gene calls are TRBV25-1 and TRBJ1-3, with D possibly matching TRBD1 (6 bases). The CDR3 totals 16 residues. Germline CDR1 and CDR2: MGHDK and SYGVNS. The V end was cut by 1 base, the J end by 3 bases, with 13 bases between. Here the CDR3 reads CASSESAGVGGNTIYF. CDR3 coding DNA: TGTGCCAGCAGTGAATCAGCAGGGGTTGGTGGAAACACCATATATTTT.

Only one count was recorded for this clone. The chain has TRBV5-1 and TRBJ2-2; 8 bases are a match to TRBD1. The CDR3 has 17 residues. The V gene's germline CDR1 is SGHRS and CDR2 YFSETQ. J was trimmed by 5 bases and V by 2 bases; bases with no gene match: 11. CDR3 region: CASSLDLYRGRTGELFF. In DNA form, the CDR3 reads TGCGCCAGCAGCTTAGACCTGTACAGGGGGAGAACCGGGGAGCTGTTTTTT. The full variable domain, its missing parts supplied by reference TRBV5-1 and TRBJ2-2, is KAGVTQTPRYLIKTRGQQVTLSCSPISGHRSVSWYQQTPGQGLQFLFEYFSETQRNKGNFPGRFSGRQFSNSRSEMNVSTLELGDSALYLCASSLDLYRGRTGELFFGEGSRLTVL.

CDR3 residues: CASSVVGTQSDTQYF. The CDR3 DNA reads as TGTGCCAGCAGCGTAGTGGGGACTCAATCAGATACGCAGTATTTT. The chain couples TRBV9 to TRBJ2-3; TRBD2 might be the D (6 bases). Between the trimmed V and J ends, which lost 0 bases and 4 bases, there was a span of 12 bases. Germline CDR1 SGDLS, CDR2 YYNGEE. The CDR3 contains 15 residues.

CDR3 bases: TGCAGTGCCCTGACAGCGATGGGCTACACCTTC. Its translation: CSALTAMGYTF. The chain recombines TRBV20-1 with TRBJ1-2, with TRBD1 as a possible D gene (5 bases). CDR1 is DFQATT, CDR2 SNEGSKA, per germline (reference sequence). V lost 6 bases to trimming and J lost 8 bases, with 13 bases between them. The CDR3 has 11 amino acids.

CDR3 residues: CASSLGRRGETQYF. DNA for the CDR3: TGTGCCAGCAGCCTGGGACGTCGGGGAGAGACCCAGTACTTC. V gene TRBV5-8 combines with J gene TRBJ2-5; the D call may be TRBD1 or TRBD2 (5 bases each). Germline V gene lookup returns CDR1 SGHTS and CDR2 YDEGEE. The CDR3 has 14 residues. The V end was cut by 4 bases, the J end by 4 bases, with 14 bases between.

This chain joins TRBV7-2 and TRBJ2-2; possibly TRBD2 for D (5 bases). V was shortened by 5 bases and J by 4 bases, with 8 bases between the two germline ends. Germline-derived CDR1 and CDR2 are SGHTA and FQGNSA. This CDR3 is built from 13 residues. CDR3 sequence (DNA): TGTGCCAGCAGCCCAGCGGTCACCGGGGAGCTGTTTTTT. This encodes CASSPAVTGELFF.

The gene calls are TRBV5-4 and TRBJ1-2; no clear D. Germline lookup yields CDR1 SGHNT and CDR2 YYREEE (reference sequence). V was shortened by 3 bases and J by 4 bases, with 10 bases between the two germline ends. The CDR3 has 13 residues. In DNA, the CDR3 is TGTGCCAGCAGCTCCTTAACAATCTATGGCTACACCTTC. Its protein product is CASSSLTIYGYTF.

V is TRBV15 and J is TRBJ1-6; tentative D call: TRBD1 (6 bases). The germline V gene has CDR1 LNHNV and CDR2 YYDKDF (reference sequence). The CDR3 has 17 residues. Trimming stripped 0 bases from V and 0 bases from J, with 9 bases between. CDR3 protein: CATSRDRGSSYNSPLHF. The CDR3 DNA is TGTGCCACCAGCAGAGATAGGGGGAGCTCCTATAATTCACCCCTCCACTTT.

This clone has only one observation. The chain links TRBV6-1 to TRBJ1-2, with 8 nucleotides matching TRBD1. The CDR3 extends over 14 amino acids. The germline V gene encodes CDR1 MNHNS and CDR2 SASEGT. V trimming: 10 bases; J trimming: 1 base; junction bases outside the gene matches: 8. CDR3 nucleotides: TGTGCCACTACAGGGACAGGTAGTAACTATGGCTACACCTTC. Residues: CATTGTGSNYGYTF.